In its sample, the clone carrying this T cell receptor (beta chain) was seen a few times. What it recognizes is unknown. The data derive from a study of blood T cells in healthy people across ages. Overall study findings and caveats: Correlation between TCR beta diversity and naive T cell percentage was strong. Measured against age, TCR beta diversity per million T cells decreased in a roughly linear manner.

This CDR3 is 14 amino acids long. The germline gives CDR1 SEHNR, CDR2 FQNEAQ (reference sequence). Using a J-beta primer mix together with a sample-barcoded 5' primer, a second PCR was run for about 6 to 12 cycles. TCRdb passed the 5' RACE reads through MiXCR, listing each CDR3 protein once. The table includes some 1.4 million distinct CDR3 sequences, 42% detected once. Donation came from healthy Caucasian individuals in Russia who were aged about 6 to 100. This chain connects TRBV7-9 to TRBJ2-5; D is unresolved. Near its end, the DNA agrees better with TRBJ2-7, so the J call may be wrong. This receptor was taken from a young woman in good health. Sequencing was performed on blood. The CDR3 region is CASSLGSANYEQYF. The CDR3, as DNA: TGTGCCAGCAGCTTAGGCTCGGCTAACTACGAGCAGTACTTC.